This T cell receptor (beta chain) was found in a study of blood T cell repertoires in COVID-19. About the research overall: The study drew acute and convalescent COVID-19 samples from the United States, Italy and Spain. Nucleic acid was either cDNA or gDNA, and it came from T cells, B-cell-depleted T cells, or PBMCs.

In the source study's methods: Nucleated cell number was recorded as an estimate derived from reference gene primer amplification. Repertoires were generated with immunoSEQ multiplex PCR, while TCRdb's copy carries only in-frame clones and drops some. V, J and clone size are taken as reported in that table, and D and trimming were inferred from the DNA itself. Among about 150,000 clones listed, more than 75% were seen once. V was clipped by 4 bases and J by 4 bases, with 10 bases between them. The CDR3 totals 13 residues. CDR1 and CDR2 from the germline V gene are SGHRS and YFSETQ. J is TRBJ2-3 and V is TRBV5-1, with D possibly being TRBD2 (6 bases). The sample was peripheral blood. The TCR originated in a human donor with acute or convalescent COVID-19. The donor label of this sample is uncertain. The CDR3 reads CASSPGGADTQYF. The CDR3 DNA sequence: TGCGCCAGCAGCCCCGGAGGGGCAGATACGCAGTATTTT.